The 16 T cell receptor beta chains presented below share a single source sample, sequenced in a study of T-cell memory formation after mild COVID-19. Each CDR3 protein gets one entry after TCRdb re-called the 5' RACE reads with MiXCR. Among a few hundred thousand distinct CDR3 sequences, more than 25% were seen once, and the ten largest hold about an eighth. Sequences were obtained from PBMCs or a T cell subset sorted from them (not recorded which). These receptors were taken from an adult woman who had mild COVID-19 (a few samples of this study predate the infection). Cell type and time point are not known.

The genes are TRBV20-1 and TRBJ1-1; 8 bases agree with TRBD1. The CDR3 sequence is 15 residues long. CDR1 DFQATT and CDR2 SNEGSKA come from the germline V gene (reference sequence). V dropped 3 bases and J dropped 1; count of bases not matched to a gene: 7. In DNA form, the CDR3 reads TGCAGTGCTAGTAGACAGGGGCATGGGAACACTGAAGCTTTCTTT. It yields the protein CSASRQGHGNTEAFF.

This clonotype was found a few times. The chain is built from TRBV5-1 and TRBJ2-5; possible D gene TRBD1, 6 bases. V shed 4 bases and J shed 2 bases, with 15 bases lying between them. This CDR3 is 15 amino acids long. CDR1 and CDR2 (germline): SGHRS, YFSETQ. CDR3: CASSQGPGLQETQYF. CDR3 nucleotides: TGCGCCAGCAGCCAGGGGCCCGGGTTGCAAGAGACCCAGTACTTC. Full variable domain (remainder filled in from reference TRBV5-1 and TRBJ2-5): KAGVTQTPRYLIKTRGQQVTLSCSPISGHRSVSWYQQTPGQGLQFLFEYFSETQRNKGNFPGRFSGRQFSNSRSEMNVSTLELGDSALYLCASSQGPGLQETQYFGPGTRLLVL.

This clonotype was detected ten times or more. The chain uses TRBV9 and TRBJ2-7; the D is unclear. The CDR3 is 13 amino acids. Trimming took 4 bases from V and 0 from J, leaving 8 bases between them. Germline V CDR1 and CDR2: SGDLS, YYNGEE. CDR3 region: CASSPQVSYEQYF. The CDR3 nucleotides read TGTGCCAGCAGCCCGCAGGTCTCCTACGAGCAGTACTTC.

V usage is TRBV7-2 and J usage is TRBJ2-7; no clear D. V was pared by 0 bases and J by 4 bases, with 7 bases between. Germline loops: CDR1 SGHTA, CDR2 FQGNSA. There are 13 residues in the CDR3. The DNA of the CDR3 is TGTGCCAGCAGCTTAGCGGAGAAGTACGAGCAGTACTTC. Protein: CASSLAEKYEQYF.

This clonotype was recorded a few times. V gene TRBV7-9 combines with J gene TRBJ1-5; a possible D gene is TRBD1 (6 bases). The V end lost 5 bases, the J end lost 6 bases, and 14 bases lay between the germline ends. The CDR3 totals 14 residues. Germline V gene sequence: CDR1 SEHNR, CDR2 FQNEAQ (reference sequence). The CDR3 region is CASSKGGAGQPQHF. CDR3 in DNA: TGTGCCAGCAGCAAGGGGGGGGCTGGTCAGCCCCAGCATTTT.

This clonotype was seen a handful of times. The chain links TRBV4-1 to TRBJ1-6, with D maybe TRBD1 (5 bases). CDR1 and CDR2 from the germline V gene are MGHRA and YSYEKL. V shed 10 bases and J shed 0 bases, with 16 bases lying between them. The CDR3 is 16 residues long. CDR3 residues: CATGTSRGSYNSPLHF. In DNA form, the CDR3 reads TGCGCCACCGGGACGTCACGCGGCTCCTATAATTCACCCCTCCACTTT.

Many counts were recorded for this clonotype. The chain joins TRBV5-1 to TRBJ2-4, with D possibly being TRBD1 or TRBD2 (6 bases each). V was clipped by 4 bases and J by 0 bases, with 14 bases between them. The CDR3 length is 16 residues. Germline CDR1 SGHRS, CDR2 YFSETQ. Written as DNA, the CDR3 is TGCGCCAGCAGCCCGGGGAGGACAGAAGCCAAAAACATTCAGTACTTC. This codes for CASSPGRTEAKNIQYF.

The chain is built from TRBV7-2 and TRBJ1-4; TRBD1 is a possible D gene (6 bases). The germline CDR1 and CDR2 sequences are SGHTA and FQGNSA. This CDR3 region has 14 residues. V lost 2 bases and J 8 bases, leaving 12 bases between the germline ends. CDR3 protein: CASSLQGSKEKLFF. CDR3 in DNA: TGTGCCAGCAGCTTACAGGGGTCGAAGGAAAAACTGTTTTTT.

CDR3 protein: CASVSSGSSYNEQFF. CDR3 nucleotide sequence: TGTGCCAGCGTCTCTAGCGGCAGCTCCTACAATGAGCAGTTCTTC. The chain joins TRBV6-2 or TRBV6-3 to TRBJ2-1, with 7 bases that match TRBD2. V shed 8 bases and J 0 bases; nucleotides not matched to a gene: 7. This CDR3 comprises 15 residues. Germline V gene lookup returns CDR1 MNHEY and CDR2 SVGEGT.

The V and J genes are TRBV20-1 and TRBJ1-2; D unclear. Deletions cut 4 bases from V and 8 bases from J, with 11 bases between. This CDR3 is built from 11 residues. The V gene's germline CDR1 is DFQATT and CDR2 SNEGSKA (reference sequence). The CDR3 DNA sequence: TGCAGTGCTACGCGCAATGGGGGCTACACCTTC. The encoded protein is CSATRNGGYTF.

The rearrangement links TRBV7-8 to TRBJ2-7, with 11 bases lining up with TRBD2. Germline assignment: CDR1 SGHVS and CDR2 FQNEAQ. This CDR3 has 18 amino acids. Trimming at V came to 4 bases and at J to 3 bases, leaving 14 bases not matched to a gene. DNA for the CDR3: TGTGCCAGCAGCTCGAACCTACTAGCGGGAGTAGGTAGCTACGAGCAGTACTTC. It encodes CASSSNLLAGVGSYEQYF.

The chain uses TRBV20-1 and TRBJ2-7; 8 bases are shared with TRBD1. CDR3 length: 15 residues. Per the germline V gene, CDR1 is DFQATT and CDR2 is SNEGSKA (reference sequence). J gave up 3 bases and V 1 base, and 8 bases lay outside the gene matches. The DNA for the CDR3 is TGCAGTGCTAGAGTTGCCCTCAGGGGGCTCTACGAGCAGTACTTC. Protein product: CSARVALRGLYEQYF.

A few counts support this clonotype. DNA for the CDR3: TGTGCCAGCAGCTTAGGAGGATACACAGGGGGATATGGCTACACCTTC. Amino acids: CASSLGGYTGGYGYTF. This chain links TRBV7-2 with TRBJ1-2, with 8 bases identical to TRBD1. Germline V lookup: CDR1 SGHTA, CDR2 FQGNSA. The CDR3 is made up of 16 amino acids. The V segment lost 1 base and the J segment 5 bases; nucleotides outside the gene matches: 9.

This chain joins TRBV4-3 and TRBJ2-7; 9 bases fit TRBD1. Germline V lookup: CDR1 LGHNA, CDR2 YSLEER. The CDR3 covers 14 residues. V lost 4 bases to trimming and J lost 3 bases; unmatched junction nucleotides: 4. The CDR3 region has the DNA TGCGCCAGCAGCCGATGGGGACAGGGCTACGAGCAGTACTTC. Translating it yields CASSRWGQGYEQYF.

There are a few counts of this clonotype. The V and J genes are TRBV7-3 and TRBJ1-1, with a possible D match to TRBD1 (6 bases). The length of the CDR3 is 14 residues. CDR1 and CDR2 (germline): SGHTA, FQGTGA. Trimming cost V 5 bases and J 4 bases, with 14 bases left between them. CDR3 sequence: CASSRRGASTEAFF. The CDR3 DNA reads TGTGCCAGCAGCCGTCGGGGGGCGAGCACTGAAGCTTTCTTT.

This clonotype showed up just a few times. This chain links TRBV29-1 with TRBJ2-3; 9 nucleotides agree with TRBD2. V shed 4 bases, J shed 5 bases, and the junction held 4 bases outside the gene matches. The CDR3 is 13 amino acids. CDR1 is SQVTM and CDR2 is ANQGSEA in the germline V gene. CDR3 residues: CSVVAGVGDTQYF. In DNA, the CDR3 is TGCAGCGTTGTAGCGGGAGTGGGAGATACGCAGTATTTT.